This T cell receptor beta chain originates from a study of molecular identifiers for immune sequencing clone quantification. Study at large: Replicate experiments divided RNA from approximately 22,000 or 94,000 naive CD8 cells into five parts and sequenced four.

In preparing bulk TCR libraries, previously described methods and listed TCR primers were used. Each CDR3 protein is one row after TCRdb ran MiXCR on the PCR reads. The sample lists over 550,000 distinct CDR3 sequences, over 25% seen once, with about 0.78% in the top ten. The CDR3 spans 16 residues. The germline gives CDR1 SEHNR, CDR2 FQNEAQ (reference sequence). This clonotype showed up just a few times. One end of the junction does not line up with germline, which may come from a read error. The sorting of naive CD8 T cells used the CD8+CD4-CCR7+CD45RA+ phenotype. The receptor's source is a human donor in good health. Some libraries in this study had Jurkat cell RNA spiked in. The chain couples TRBV7-9 to TRBJ2-3; 11 bases fit TRBD2. The sequenced sample was naive CD8+ T cells from blood, with Jurkat cell RNA spiked in. As for subset: FACS-sorted CD8+CD4-CCR7+CD45RA+ naive T cells. CDR3 coding DNA: TGTGCCAGCGGCTTAGAACTAGCGGGAGATGTCGATACGCAGTATTTT. Its translation is CASGLELAGDVDTQYF.